Sequencing of this T cell receptor (beta chain) was carried out in a study of blood T cell repertoires in COVID-19 (dated by TCRdb to about 2020). At the level of the whole study: Collaborator samples came from the United States, Italy and Spain and covered acute and convalescent phases of COVID-19. A de-identified subject ID, COVID-19 status, age in years and sex were almost always included in the sample metadata. Where available, HLA class I and class II types were taken from metadata supplied by the sample provider and were not determined by assay-based typing. The repertoires were released in a freely available public database meant as a resource for research on the immune response to SARS-CoV-2. The material from the prospective study consisted of cDNA or gDNA derived from T cells, B-cell-depleted T cells, or PBMCs. The dataset comprised deeply sampled blood TCRbeta repertoires from subjects exposed to, actively infected with, or recovered from COVID-19. The samples were drawn from two sources: the first 160 participants of the ongoing ImmuneRACE study, and 1,000 to 1,500 subjects contributed by 6 global collaborators.

One collaborating source in Seattle enrolled patients while the patients were actively infected and followed the patients over time throughout the course of disease. Whole blood was collected in K2EDTA tubes by collaborating institutions according to the institutions' own protocols. For TCRbeta analysis, collaborator samples were shipped as frozen whole blood, as isolated PBMCs, or as DNA extracted from either sample type. The immunoSEQ Assay, a bias-controlled multiplex PCR, was used to amplify TCRbeta CDR3 regions from genomic DNA. Under the source paper's analysis protocol: The number of nucleated cells in each sample was estimated by amplification of reference gene primers within the assay. To quantify the absolute abundance of each unique TCRbeta CDR3 rearrangement, sequence reads were collapsed and filtered. For each sample, productive Simpson clonality was calculated as the square root of Simpson's diversity index across productive rearrangements. TCRdb re-hosts the immuneACCESS table, in-frame sequences only. Its copies lack some clones; in the studies checked, an unresolved V gene accounts for under half of them, and the cause for the rest is not known. That table furnishes V, J and clone size, whereas the DNA furnished D and trimming. In this sample the table shows 77,000 or so clones, 65% to 90% of which occur a single time. The ten largest make up 6.9% of the sample.

As regards this clone: No antigen is known for it. No base-level quality is on record; no much larger clone is a single base apart.

Beyond this particular receptor, the publication reports: The amount of clinical and demographic metadata varied by source and participant and was provided uncurated.

Per the germline V gene, MNHNS is the CDR1 and SASEGT is the CDR2. V is cut back by 2 bases and J by 8 bases, with 9 bases in the junction unmatched. The cysteine opens and the phenylalanine closes a CDR3 of 15 amino acids. Only CDR3 DNA is held: 45 bases, read in frame from base 1. The chain joins TRBV6-1 to TRBJ1-1, and TRBD1 matches 9 of the central bases. The clonotype originates from a man aged 30 to 39 with COVID-19, enrolled during active disease. Material for sequencing was peripheral blood. The nucleotide sequence reads TGTGCCAGCAGTGAAATAGTGGGACAGGGCTCCGAAGCTTTCTTT. It specifies CASSEIVGQGSEAFF.